A selection of T cell receptor beta chains follows, all from one sample in a study of blood T cell repertoires in COVID-19. Only in-frame clones appear in the TCRdb table, and some are missing; sequencing was by immunoSEQ multiplex PCR. The table has approximately 210,000 clones, 85% seen once. The sample was peripheral blood. The receptors originated from a man aged 55 to 70 with COVID-19, enrolled during active disease. Both conserved end residues are part of each CDR3. D genes are given only for firm matches. Expanded clones are given a class, and other clones once, few, many or no size at all.

>.|.|TRBJ1-1|TRBV30
TGTGCCTGGAGTGTACTGCTAAACACTGAAGCTTTCTTT
CAWSVLLNTEAFF
>.|.|TRBJ1-4|TRBV29-1
TGCAGCCCTACGGGGAGGACTAATGAAAAACTGTTTTTT
CSPTGRTNEKLFF
>.|.|TRBJ1-4|TRBV19
TGTGCCAGTACCTCGGGGGTTTACAATGAAAAACTGTTTTTT
CASTSGVYNEKLFF
>TRBD1|.|TRBJ2-3|TRBV5-1
TGCGCCAGCAGCTCTGGGACAGGGGACACAGATACGCAGTATTTT
CASSSGTGDTDTQYF
>.|.|TRBJ1-2|TRBV18
TGTGCCAGCTCACTGGACAGCAACTATGGCTACACCTTC
CASSLDSNYGYTF
>.|few|TRBJ2-7|TRBV30
TGTGCCTGGAGTGGAGCAGGCGAGCAGTACTTC
CAWSGAGEQYF
>.|.|TRBJ2-1|TRBV24-1
TGTGCCACCAGTGATTTGCATCGGGTCTCCTACAATGAGCAGTTCTTC
CATSDLHRVSYNEQFF
>.|.|TRBJ1-1|TRBV6-1
TGTGCCAGCAGTGAATTCGGGGGTTGGACTGAAGCTTTCTTT
CASSEFGGWTEAFF
>.|.|TRBJ1-1|TRBV7-9
TGTGCCAGCAGCTCCGGGACTCTGACTGTGAACACTGAAGCTTTCTTT
CASSSGTLTVNTEAFF
>TRBD2|.|TRBJ2-1|TRBV28
TGTGCCAGCAGGGATGCGGGAGGCTACAATGAGCAGTTCTTC
CASRDAGGYNEQFF
>.|.|TRBJ1-1|TRBV16
TGTGCCAGCTGGAGGGGTGTGAACACTGAAGCTTTCTTT
CASWRGVNTEAFF
>TRBD1|.|TRBJ1-1|TRBV7-9
TGTGCCAGCAGCTTGGCCGGGACAGGGAGGTCGGGCACTGAAGCTTTCTTT
CASSLAGTGRSGTEAFF
>TRBD1|.|TRBJ1-5|TRBV4-1
TGCGCCAGCAGCCAAGATCTCCAGGGGGCTTATAATCAGCCCCAGCATTTT
CASSQDLQGAYNQPQHF
>.|once|TRBJ1-2|TRBV12-3/TRBV12-4
TGTGCCAGCACCTGGGGGGGTGTAGATGGCTACACCTTC
CASTWGGVDGYTF
>.|.|TRBJ1-3|TRBV25-1
TGTGCCAGCAGTGAACCCGGGGATCTGGGAAACACCATATATTTT
CASSEPGDLGNTIYF
>TRBD2|.|TRBJ2-1|TRBV19
TGTGCCAGTAGACGAGGACTAGTTTCCTTCTTC
CASRRGLVSFF
>.|.|TRBJ2-1|TRBV9
TGTGCCAGCGGCCCAGGGCTAAATGAGCAGTTCTTC
CASGPGLNEQFF
>.|.|TRBJ1-2|TRBV7-9
TGTGCCAGCAGCCGGGGGTCCGACCGCTATGGCTACACCTTC
CASSRGSDRYGYTF
>.|.|TRBJ2-4|TRBV28
TGTGCCAGCCTCCCCGATGGACAGTTAGCCAAAAACATTCAGTACTTC
CASLPDGQLAKNIQYF
>TRBD1|.|TRBJ1-5|TRBV2
TGTGCCAGCAGTTTACAGGGGAAGGGCAATCAGCCCCAGCATTTT
CASSLQGKGNQPQHF
>.|.|TRBJ1-1|TRBV5-1
TGCGCCAGCAGCTTGCGGGGGACTGAAGCTTTCTTT
CASSLRGTEAFF
>.|.|TRBJ1-5|TRBV7-8
TGTGCCAGCAGCCTCCAGGGGCATAGCAATCAGCCCCAGCATTTT
CASSLQGHSNQPQHF
>.|.|TRBJ2-7|TRBV18
TGTGCCACCGGCGGCTCGGGAGAGCAGTACTTC
CATGGSGEQYF
>TRBD1|.|TRBJ2-1|TRBV29-1
TGCAGCGTTAGGGGACAGGGGTTCTCCTACAATGAGCAGTTCTTC
CSVRGQGFSYNEQFF
>.|.|TRBJ1-1|TRBV11-1
TGTGCCAGCAGCTTAGTCCTCGGGGGTGGTGCTGAAGCTTTCTTT
CASSLVLGGGAEAFF
>TRBD1|.|TRBJ1-2|TRBV12-3/TRBV12-4
TGTGCCAGCAGCGGGACAGGCTATGGCTACACCTTC
CASSGTGYGYTF
>.|.|TRBJ2-1|TRBV24-1
TGTGCCACCAGTGATTTGTCTAGTCTTCTCTTC
CATSDLSSLLF
>TRBD1|.|TRBJ1-2|TRBV5-1
TGCGCCAGCAGCTTGGGGGACAGGACTCTCTATGGCTACACCTTC
CASSLGDRTLYGYTF
>.|.|TRBJ1-6|TRBV5-1
TGCGCCAGCAGCTTGGTTGCAGGCCTTAATTCACCCCTCCACTTT
CASSLVAGLNSPLHF
>.|.|TRBJ2-5|TRBV2
TGTGCCAGCAGTGCGGAGGAGACCCAGTACTTC
CASSAEETQYF
>.|.|TRBJ1-1|TRBV5-1
TGCGCCAGCAGCTCCTTCTCGGGAGGCACTGAAGCTTTCTTT
CASSSFSGGTEAFF
>.|.|TRBJ1-2|TRBV5-1
TGCGCCAGCAGCTTGCGGAGAGATGGCTACACCTTC
CASSLRRDGYTF
>TRBD1|once|TRBJ1-1|TRBV10-1
TGCGCCAGCAGTGAGAGGAGCAGGGGGGTAATCGCTTTCTTT
CASSERSRGVIAFF
>.|few|TRBJ1-1|TRBV10-1
TGCGCCAGCAGCCCCCGCAGGGGGAACACTGAAGCTTTCTTT
CASSPRRGNTEAFF
>TRBD1|.|TRBJ2-7|TRBV28
TGTGCCAGCACTCCGGGACAGGAAGAGCAGTACTTC
CASTPGQEEQYF
>.|.|TRBJ2-7|TRBV5-1
TGCGCCAGCAGCTTCCTCACCGGGACTGCACCCTACGAGCAGTACTTC
CASSFLTGTAPYEQYF
>TRBD2|.|TRBJ2-3|TRBV5-1
TGCGCCAGCAGATTCAGTAGCGGGACAGATACGCAGTATTTT
CASRFSSGTDTQYF
>.|.|TRBJ2-1|TRBV11-3
TGTGCCAGCAGCGCTGAGGGTGAGCAGTTCTTC
CASSAEGEQFF
>TRBD1|.|TRBJ2-5|TRBV6-5
TGTGCCAGCAGTACCGCGGACAGGGTTGGCGAGACCCAGTACTTC
CASSTADRVGETQYF
>TRBD1|.|TRBJ1-2|TRBV9
TGTGCCAGCAGCCCCTTCGACAGGGAATTTGGCTACACCTTC
CASSPFDREFGYTF
>TRBD1|few|TRBJ1-1|TRBV6-5
TGTGCCAGCAGTTACCGGGACAGGGGAACTGAAGCTTTCTTT
CASSYRDRGTEAFF
>.|.|TRBJ1-5|TRBV7-9
TGTGCCAGCAGCACCCTGACAGGAGGCAATCAGCCCCAGCATTTT
CASSTLTGGNQPQHF
>.|few|TRBJ1-1|TRBV5-6
TGTGCCAGCAGCTTAGGAGGCAGAGTGGACACTGAAGCTTTCTTT
CASSLGGRVDTEAFF
>TRBD1|.|TRBJ1-4|TRBV19
TGTGCCAGTAGTAGTGACAGGGGACGGGTGTTTTTT
CASSSDRGRVFF
>.|.|TRBJ1-3|TRBV4-3
TGCGCCAGCAGCCAAGCTGAGGGAGTCGGAAACACCATATATTTT
CASSQAEGVGNTIYF
>.|.|TRBJ2-4|TRBV7-2
TGTGCCAGCAGCTTACCGGACAGTTACAAAAACATTCAGTACTTC
CASSLPDSYKNIQYF